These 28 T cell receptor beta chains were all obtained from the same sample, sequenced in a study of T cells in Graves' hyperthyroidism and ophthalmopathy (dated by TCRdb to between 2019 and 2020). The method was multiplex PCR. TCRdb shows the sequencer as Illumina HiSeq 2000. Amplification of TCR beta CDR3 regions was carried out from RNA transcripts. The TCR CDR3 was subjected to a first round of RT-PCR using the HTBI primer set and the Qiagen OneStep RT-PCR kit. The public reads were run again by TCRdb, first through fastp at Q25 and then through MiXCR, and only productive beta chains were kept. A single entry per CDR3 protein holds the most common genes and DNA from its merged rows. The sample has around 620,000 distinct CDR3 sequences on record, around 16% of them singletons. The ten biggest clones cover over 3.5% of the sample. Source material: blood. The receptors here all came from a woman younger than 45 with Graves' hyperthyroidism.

The CDR3 sequence: CASSKTGTGSEAFF. In nucleotides, the CDR3 is TGTGCCAGTAGCAAAACCGGGACAGGGTCCGAAGCTTTCTTT. The rearrangement uses TRBV19 and TRBJ1-1; 9 bases fit TRBD1. Germline CDR1 LNHDA, CDR2 SQIVND (reference sequence). Unmatched junction bases numbered 10, after V lost 6 bases and J lost 8 bases. This CDR3 has 14 residues. Supplemented by reference TRBV19 and TRBJ1-1, the full variable domain reads DGGITQSPKYLFRKEGQNVTLSCEQNLNHDAMYWYRQDPGQGLRLIYYSQIVNDFQKGDIAEGYSVSREKKESFPLTVTSAQKNPTAFYLCASSKTGTGSEAFFGQGTRLTVV.

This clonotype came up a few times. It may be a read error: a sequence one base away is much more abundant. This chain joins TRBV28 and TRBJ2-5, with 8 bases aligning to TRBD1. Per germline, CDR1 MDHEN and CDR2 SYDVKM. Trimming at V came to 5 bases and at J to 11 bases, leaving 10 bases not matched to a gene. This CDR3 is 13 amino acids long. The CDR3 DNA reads TGTGCCAGCAGTCGGACAGGGTGGGCTGCTCAGTACTTC. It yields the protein CASSRTGWAAQYF.

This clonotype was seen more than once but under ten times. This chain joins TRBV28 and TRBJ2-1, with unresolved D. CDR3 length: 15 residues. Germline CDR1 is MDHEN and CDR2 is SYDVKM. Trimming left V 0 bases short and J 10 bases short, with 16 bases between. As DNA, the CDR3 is TGTGCCAGCAGTTTATGGTCAGGCCAAATTTTAGAGCAGTTCTTC. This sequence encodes CASSLWSGQILEQFF.

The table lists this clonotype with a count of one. The CDR3 is CASSRGRATDTQYF. In DNA form, the CDR3 reads TGTGCCAGCAGTCGCGGGAGGGCCACAGATACGCAGTATTTT. The chain links TRBV2 to TRBJ2-3; 9 bases fit TRBD2. The CDR3 extends over 14 amino acids. Unmatched junction bases numbered 2, after V lost 5 bases and J lost 2 bases. Germline CDR1 reads SNHLY; CDR2 reads FYNNEI.

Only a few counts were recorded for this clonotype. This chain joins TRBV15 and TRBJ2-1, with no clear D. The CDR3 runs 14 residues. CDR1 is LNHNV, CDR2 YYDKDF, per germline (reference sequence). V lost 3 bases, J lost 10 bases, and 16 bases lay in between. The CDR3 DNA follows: TGTGCCACCAGCAGTAAAAGGGAATCAAGGGAGCAGTTCTTC. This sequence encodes CATSSKRESREQFF.

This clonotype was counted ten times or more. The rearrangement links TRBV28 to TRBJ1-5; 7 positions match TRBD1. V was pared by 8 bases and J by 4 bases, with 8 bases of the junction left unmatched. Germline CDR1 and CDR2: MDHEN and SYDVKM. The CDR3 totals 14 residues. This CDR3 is CASGIQGPNQPQHF. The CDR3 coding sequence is TGTGCCAGCGGTATACAGGGGCCGAATCAGCCCCAGCATTTT.

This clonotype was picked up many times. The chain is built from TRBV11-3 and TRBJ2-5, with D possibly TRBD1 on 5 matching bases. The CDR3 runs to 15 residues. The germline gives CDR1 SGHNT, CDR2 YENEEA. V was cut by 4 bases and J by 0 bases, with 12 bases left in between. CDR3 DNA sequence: TGTGCCAGCAGCTCTCGACAGAGGTACCAAGAGACCCAGTACTTC. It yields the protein CASSSRQRYQETQYF.

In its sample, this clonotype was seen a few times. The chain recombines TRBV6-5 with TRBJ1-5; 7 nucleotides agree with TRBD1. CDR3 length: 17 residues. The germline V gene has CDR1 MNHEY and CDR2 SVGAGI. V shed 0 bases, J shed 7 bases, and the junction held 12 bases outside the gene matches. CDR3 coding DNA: TGTGCCAGCAGTTACTCGATGGTTGTAGGGGGCGGGCAGCCCCAGCATTTT. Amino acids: CASSYSMVVGGGQPQHF.

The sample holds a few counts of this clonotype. The CDR3 nucleotides are TGTGCCAGCAGTTTGGGACTAGCGGGAGTCGGCGAGCAGTACTTC. Translated: CASSLGLAGVGEQYF. The chain joins TRBV11-2 to TRBJ2-7; 14 nucleotides line up with TRBD2. This CDR3 spans 15 amino acids. The V and J ends lost 6 bases and 6 bases, in that order; junction bases with no gene match: 7. Per germline, CDR1 SGHAT and CDR2 FQNNGV.

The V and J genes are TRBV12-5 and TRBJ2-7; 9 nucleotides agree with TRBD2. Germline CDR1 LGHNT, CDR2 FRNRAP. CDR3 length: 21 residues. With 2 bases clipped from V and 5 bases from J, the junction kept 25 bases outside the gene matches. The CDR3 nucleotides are TGTGCTAGTGGTTTGTCCGTCGGGGTGGTAGCGGGAGACCCGATTTTTCACGAGCAGTACTTC. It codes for CASGLSVGVVAGDPIFHEQYF.

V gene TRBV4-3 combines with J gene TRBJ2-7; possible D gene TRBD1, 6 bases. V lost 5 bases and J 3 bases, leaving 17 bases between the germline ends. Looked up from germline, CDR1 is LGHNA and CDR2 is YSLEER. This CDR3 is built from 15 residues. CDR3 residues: CASSTQTGSYYEQYF. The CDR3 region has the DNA TGCGCCAGCAGCACTCAGACAGGCAGCTACTACGAGCAGTACTTC.

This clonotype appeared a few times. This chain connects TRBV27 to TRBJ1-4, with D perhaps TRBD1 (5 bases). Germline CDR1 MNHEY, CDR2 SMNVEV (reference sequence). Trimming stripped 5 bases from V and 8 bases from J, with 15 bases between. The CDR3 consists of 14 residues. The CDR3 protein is CASSPWQGGEKLFF. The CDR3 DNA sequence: TGTGCCAGCAGTCCCTGGCAGGGAGGGGAAAAACTGTTTTTT.

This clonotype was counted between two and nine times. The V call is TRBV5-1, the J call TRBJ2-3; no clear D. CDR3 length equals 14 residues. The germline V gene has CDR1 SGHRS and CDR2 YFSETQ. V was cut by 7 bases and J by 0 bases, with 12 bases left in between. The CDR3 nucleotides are TGCGCCAGCTACAGAACCACTAGCACAGATACGCAGTATTTT. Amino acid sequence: CASYRTTSTDTQYF.

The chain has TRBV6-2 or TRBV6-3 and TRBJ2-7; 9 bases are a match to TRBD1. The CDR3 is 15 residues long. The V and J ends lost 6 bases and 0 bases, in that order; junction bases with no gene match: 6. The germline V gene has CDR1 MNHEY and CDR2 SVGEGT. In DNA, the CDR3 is TGTGCCAGCAGCCGCGGGACAGGGAGCTCCTACGAGCAGTACTTC. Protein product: CASSRGTGSSYEQYF.

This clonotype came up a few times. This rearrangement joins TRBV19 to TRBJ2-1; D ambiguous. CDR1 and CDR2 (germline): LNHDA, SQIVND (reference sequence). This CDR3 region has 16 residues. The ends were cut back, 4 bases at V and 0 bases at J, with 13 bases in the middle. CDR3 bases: TGTGCCAGTAGTACCGGTGGGCTAGGCTCCTACAATGAGCAGTTCTTC. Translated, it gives CASSTGGLGSYNEQFF. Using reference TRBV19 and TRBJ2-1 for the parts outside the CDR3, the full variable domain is DGGITQSPKYLFRKEGQNVTLSCEQNLNHDAMYWYRQDPGQGLRLIYYSQIVNDFQKGDIAEGYSVSREKKESFPLTVTSAQKNPTAFYLCASSTGGLGSYNEQFFGPGTRLTVL.

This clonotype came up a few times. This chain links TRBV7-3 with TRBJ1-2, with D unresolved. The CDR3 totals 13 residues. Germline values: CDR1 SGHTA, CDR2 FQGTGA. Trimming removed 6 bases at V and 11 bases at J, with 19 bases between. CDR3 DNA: TGTGCCAGCAGTTCCACTAATAACGGGAAATACACCTTC. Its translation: CASSSTNNGKYTF.

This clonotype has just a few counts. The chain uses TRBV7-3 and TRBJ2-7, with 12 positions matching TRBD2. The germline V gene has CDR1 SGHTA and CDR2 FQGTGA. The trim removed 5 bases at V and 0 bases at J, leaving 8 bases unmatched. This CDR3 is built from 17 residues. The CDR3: CASSEGLAGYLSYEQYF. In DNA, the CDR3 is TGTGCCAGCAGCGAGGGACTAGCGGGCTACCTCTCCTACGAGCAGTACTTC.

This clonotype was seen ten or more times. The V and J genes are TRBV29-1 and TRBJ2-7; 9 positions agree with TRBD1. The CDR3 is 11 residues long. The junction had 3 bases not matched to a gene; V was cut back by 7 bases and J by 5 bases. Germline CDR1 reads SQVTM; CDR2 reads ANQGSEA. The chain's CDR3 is CSGGQGNEQYF. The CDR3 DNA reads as TGCAGCGGGGGACAGGGTAACGAGCAGTACTTC.

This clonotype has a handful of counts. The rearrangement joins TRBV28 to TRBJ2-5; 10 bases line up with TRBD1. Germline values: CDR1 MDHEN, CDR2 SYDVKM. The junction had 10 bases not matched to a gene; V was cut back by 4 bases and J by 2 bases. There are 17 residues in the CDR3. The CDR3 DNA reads TGTGCCAGCAGTTCCCGGGACAGGGGAAGTTTGCAAGAGACCCAGTACTTC. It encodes CASSSRDRGSLQETQYF.

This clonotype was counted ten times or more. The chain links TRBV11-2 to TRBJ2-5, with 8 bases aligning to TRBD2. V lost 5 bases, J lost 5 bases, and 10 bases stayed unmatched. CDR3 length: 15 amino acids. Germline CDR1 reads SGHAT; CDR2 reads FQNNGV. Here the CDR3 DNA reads TGTGCCAGCAGCCAACCTGCGGGGGGTCAGGAGACCCAGTACTTC. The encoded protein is CASSQPAGGQETQYF. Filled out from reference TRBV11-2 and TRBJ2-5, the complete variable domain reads EAGVAQSPRYKIIEKRQSVAFWCNPISGHATLYWYQQILGQGPKLLIQFQNNGVVDDSQLPKDRFSAERLKGVDSTLKIQPAKLEDSAVYLCASSQPAGGQETQYFGPGTRLLVL.

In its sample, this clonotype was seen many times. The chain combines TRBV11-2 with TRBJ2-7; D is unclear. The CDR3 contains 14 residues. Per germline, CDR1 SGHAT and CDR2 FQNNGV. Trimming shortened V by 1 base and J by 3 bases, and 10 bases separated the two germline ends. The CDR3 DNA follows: TGTGCCAGCAGCTTAGTCACAGTAGGCTACGAGCAGTACTTC. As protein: CASSLVTVGYEQYF.

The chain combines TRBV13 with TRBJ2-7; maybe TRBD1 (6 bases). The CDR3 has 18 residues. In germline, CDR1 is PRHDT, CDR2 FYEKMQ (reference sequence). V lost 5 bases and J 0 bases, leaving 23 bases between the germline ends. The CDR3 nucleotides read TGTGCCAGCAGCCCACGTGGGGCTGGGGGACATCCCTCCTACGAGCAGTACTTC. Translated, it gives CASSPRGAGGHPSYEQYF.

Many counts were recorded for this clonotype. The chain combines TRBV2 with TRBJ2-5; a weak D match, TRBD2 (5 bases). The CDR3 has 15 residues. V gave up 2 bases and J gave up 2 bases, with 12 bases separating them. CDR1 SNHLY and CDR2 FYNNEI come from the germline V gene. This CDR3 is CASSESSVIQETQYF. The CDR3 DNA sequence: TGTGCCAGCAGTGAAAGTAGCGTAATTCAAGAGACCCAGTACTTC. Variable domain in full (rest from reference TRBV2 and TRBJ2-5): EPEVTQTPSHQVTQMGQEVILRCVPISNHLYFYWYRQILGQKVEFLVSFYNNEISEKSEIFDDQFSVERPDGSNFTLKIRSTKLEDSAMYFCASSESSVIQETQYFGPGTRLLVL.

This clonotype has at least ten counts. The CDR3 sequence is CASSPIPSGSLTDTQYF. The CDR3 DNA reads as TGTGCCAGCTCACCGATCCCGAGCGGGAGTCTCACAGATACGCAGTATTTT. The chain combines TRBV18 with TRBJ2-3, with 8 bases that match TRBD2. The V and J ends lost 3 bases and 2 bases, in that order; junction bases with no gene match: 10. The CDR3 length is 17 residues. The germline V gene encodes CDR1 KGHSH and CDR2 LQKENI. The whole variable domain, filled in from reference TRBV18 and TRBJ2-3, reads NAGVMQNPRHLVRRRGQEARLRCSPMKGHSHVYWYRQLPEEGLKFMVYLQKENIIDESGMPKERFSAEFPKEGPSILRIQQVVRGDSAAYFCASSPIPSGSLTDTQYFGPGTRLTVL.

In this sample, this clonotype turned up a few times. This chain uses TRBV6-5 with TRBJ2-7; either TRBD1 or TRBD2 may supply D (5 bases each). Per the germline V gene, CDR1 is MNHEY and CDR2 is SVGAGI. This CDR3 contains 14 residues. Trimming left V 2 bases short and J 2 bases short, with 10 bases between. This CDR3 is CASSYGGKPYEQYF. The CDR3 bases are TGTGCCAGCAGTTACGGGGGAAAACCCTACGAGCAGTACTTC.

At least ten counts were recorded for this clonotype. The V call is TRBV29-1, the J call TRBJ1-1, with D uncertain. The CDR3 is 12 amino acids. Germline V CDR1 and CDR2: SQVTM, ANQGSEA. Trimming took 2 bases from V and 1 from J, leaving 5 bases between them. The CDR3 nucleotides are TGCAGCGTTGAACAGGCGAACACTGAAGCTTTCTTT. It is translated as CSVEQANTEAFF.

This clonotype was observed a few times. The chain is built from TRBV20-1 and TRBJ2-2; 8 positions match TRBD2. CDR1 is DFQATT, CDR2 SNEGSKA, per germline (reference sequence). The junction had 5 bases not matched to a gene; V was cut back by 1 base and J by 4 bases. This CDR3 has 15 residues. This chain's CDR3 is CSARAPGGGTGELFF. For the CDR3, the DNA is TGCAGTGCTAGAGCGCCGGGAGGGGGCACCGGGGAGCTGTTTTTT.

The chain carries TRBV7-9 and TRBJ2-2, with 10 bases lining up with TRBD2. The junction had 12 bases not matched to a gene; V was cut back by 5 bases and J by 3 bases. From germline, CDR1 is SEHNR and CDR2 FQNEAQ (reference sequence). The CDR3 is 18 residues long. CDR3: CASSQDVLAGVDTGELFF. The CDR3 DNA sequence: TGTGCCAGCAGCCAAGATGTCCTAGCGGGAGTCGACACCGGGGAGCTGTTTTTT.